This TCR beta chain was sequenced for a study of human T cells and chemical hapten exposure. V lost 6 bases to trimming and J lost 7 bases, with 9 bases between them. CDR3 length: 12 amino acids. Germline CDR1 reads MDHEN; CDR2 reads SYDVKM. As for time point: patch test 1, 2 weeks after DPC sensitization. The treatment is: therapeutic diphenylcyclopropenone sensitization with weekly scalp DPC. TCRdb analysed the RACE reads with MiXCR anew, one entry per CDR3 protein. Among more than 150,000 distinct CDR3 sequences, roughly 15% were seen once, and the ten largest hold 1.5% to 2%. The sample was whole blood, taken in connection with sensitization to the hapten diphenylcyclopropenone (DPC). This TCR came from a woman aged 25 to 45 with alopecia areata. Some clones in this sample may be carry-over from other donors' samples. The V and J genes are TRBV28 and TRBJ1-4, with D hard to call. CDR3 region: CASSPQFEKLFF. The DNA of the CDR3 is TGTGCCAGCAGCCCTCAGTTTGAAAAACTGTTTTTT.